A single sample is the source of the 13 T cell receptor beta chains below, sequenced in a study of vaccination and CD4 T cells after COVID-19. The treatment is: approximately 10-day PBMC culture with coronavirus spike peptide pools or control peptides (ViraFEST assay). Sequencing of DNA taken from cultured CD4+ T cells relied on the Oncomine TCR Beta short-read assay. TCRdb reprocessed the PCR reads via MiXCR and lists one record per CDR3 protein. The repertoire has around 25,000 distinct CDR3 sequences, 58% of them found once; the top ten carry approximately 3%. These receptors are not linked to any known antigen. The sequenced sample was CD4+ T cells from blood, cultured in vitro. These receptors were taken from a human donor who had recovered from COVID-19.

The CDR3 DNA follows: TGTGCCAGCAGTGGGCCACTGTCAGCTCAGCCCCAGCATTTT. It translates to CASSGPLSAQPQHF. This chain joins TRBV6-1 and TRBJ1-5; no clear D. Germline CDR1 reads MNHNS; CDR2 reads SASEGT. The CDR3 consists of 14 residues. The germline V and J ends were trimmed by 4 bases and 6 bases, with 13 bases remaining between them.

This chain joins TRBV6-5 and TRBJ1-2; 8 nucleotides match TRBD1. The length of the CDR3 is 13 residues. Germline trimming cut 4 bases from V and 7 bases from J; bases unmatched to any gene: 5. Germline-derived CDR1 and CDR2 are MNHEY and SVGAGI. This CDR3 is CASSSDRGRGYTF. The CDR3 DNA follows: TGTGCCAGCAGTTCCGACAGGGGTCGTGGCTACACCTTC.

V gene TRBV6-1 combines with J gene TRBJ2-7; either TRBD1 or TRBD2 may fit D (6 bases each). Trimming took off 0 bases at V and 2 bases at J, with 14 bases between the two ends. The CDR3 is made up of 16 amino acids. The germline gives CDR1 MNHNS, CDR2 SASEGT. The CDR3 loop reads CASSEAGGRIAYEQYF. Here the CDR3 DNA reads TGTGCCAGCAGTGAAGCAGGGGGGAGAATCGCCTACGAGCAGTACTTC.

This clonotype has only one observation. This chain uses TRBV6-2 or TRBV6-3 with TRBJ2-7, with 7 bases that match TRBD1. The CDR3 has 14 amino acids. CDR1 is MNHEY and CDR2 is SVGEGT in the germline V gene. Trimming took 10 bases from V and 3 from J; bases not matched to a gene: 12. CDR3 coding DNA: TGTGCCACCTTATTAGGGGGCAATGGCTACGAGCAGTACTTC. Translated: CATLLGGNGYEQYF.

The chain is built from TRBV20-1 and TRBJ1-2; D ambiguous. Germline V gives CDR1 DFQATT, CDR2 SNEGSKA (reference sequence). The CDR3 is made up of 13 amino acids. V gave up 5 bases and J gave up 8 bases, with 18 bases separating them. The CDR3 DNA follows: TGCAGTGCTCTCCTCCCGGGGAAAGGGGGCTACACCTTC. Amino acids: CSALLPGKGGYTF.

V and J are TRBV20-1 and TRBJ1-1; 7 bases are shared with TRBD1. There are 14 residues in the CDR3. In germline, CDR1 is DFQATT, CDR2 SNEGSKA (reference sequence). V shed 3 bases and J 6 bases; nucleotides not matched to a gene: 10. The CDR3 spells CSASREGAKAEAFF. The CDR3 DNA sequence: TGCAGTGCTAGCCGCGAGGGGGCTAAGGCTGAAGCTTTCTTT.

The chain carries TRBV15 and TRBJ1-5; D remains unclear. This CDR3 region has 15 residues. V was trimmed by 0 bases and J by 5 bases, leaving 11 bases between them. The germline V gene encodes CDR1 LNHNV and CDR2 YYDKDF (reference sequence). CDR3 nucleotide sequence: TGTGCCACCAGCAGAGATTCGGAAGTCTATCAGCCCCAGCATTTT. Translating it yields CATSRDSEVYQPQHF.

V gene TRBV11-3 combines with J gene TRBJ2-7, with TRBD1 matching 10 bases. J lost 2 bases, V lost 3 bases, and 7 bases had no gene match. The CDR3 extends over 16 amino acids. The germline V gene has CDR1 SGHNT and CDR2 YENEEA. CDR3 protein: CASSLPFGQGAYEQYF. In DNA form, the CDR3 reads TGTGCCAGCAGCTTGCCCTTCGGACAGGGGGCCTACGAGCAGTACTTC.

The V and J genes are TRBV7-8 and TRBJ1-2; a weak D match, TRBD1 (5 bases). Germline V gives CDR1 SGHVS, CDR2 FQNEAQ. The CDR3 is 16 amino acids. V was trimmed by 5 bases and J by 8 bases, leaving 24 bases between them. CDR3 sequence reads: CASSRGRTPGSYGYTF. CDR3 DNA sequence: TGTGCCAGCAGCCGAGGGAGGACACCGGGGTCCTACGGCTACACCTTC.

The genes are TRBV7-8 and TRBJ1-4; D unclear. The CDR3 consists of 17 residues. From germline, CDR1 is SGHVS and CDR2 FQNEAQ. The ends were cut back, 5 bases at V and 3 bases at J, with 19 bases in the middle. The CDR3 spells CASSPMKTIGSNEKLFF. The CDR3 nucleotides read TGTGCCAGCAGCCCGATGAAGACTATTGGGTCTAATGAAAAACTGTTTTTT.

This chain's CDR3 is CASSPGQTNYGYTF. The CDR3 DNA follows: TGTGCCAGCTCACCGGGACAGACAAACTATGGCTACACCTTC. The chain recombines TRBV18 with TRBJ1-2, with TRBD1 identical over 7 bases. Germline V gives CDR1 KGHSH, CDR2 LQKENI. Trimming at V came to 3 bases and at J to 2 bases, leaving 3 bases not matched to a gene. There are 14 residues in the CDR3.

This sequence joins TRBV18 and TRBJ1-5; the D gene is possibly TRBD1 (5 bases). The ends were cut back, 2 bases at V and 3 bases at J, with 11 bases in the middle. Germline-derived CDR1 and CDR2 are KGHSH and LQKENI. The CDR3 has 15 amino acids. CDR3 in amino acids: CASSPSSRANQPQHF. Here the CDR3 DNA reads TGTGCCAGCTCACCATCGTCCAGGGCCAATCAGCCCCAGCATTTT.

The rearrangement uses TRBV7-2 and TRBJ2-7; tentatively, D is TRBD2 (5 bases). The CDR3 contains 15 residues. Trimming shortened V by 6 bases and J by 3 bases, and 18 bases separated the two germline ends. Looked up from germline, CDR1 is SGHTA and CDR2 is FQGNSA. The CDR3 protein is CASRVALGGHYEQYF. The DNA of the CDR3 is TGTGCCAGCAGAGTGGCGTTAGGAGGCCACTACGAGCAGTACTTC.